The clone carrying this T cell receptor (beta chain) was picked up a small number of times. No antigen is known for it. The CDR3 sequence is 15 residues long. The germline CDR1 and CDR2 sequences are SGHVS and FNYEAQ. Trimming took 1 base from V and 0 from J; bases not matched to a gene: 2. This entry belongs to a study of molecular identifiers for immune sequencing clone quantification. Methods described previously, with TCR primers listed, were used for bulk TCR libraries. TCRdb called the PCR reads again in MiXCR, with one record for every CDR3 protein. The table shows about 510,000 distinct CDR3 sequences, with over 20% occurring only once. General study points: A single cell's spiked Jurkat TCR RNA was reportedly detectable among about a million naive cells.

The V call is TRBV7-6, the J call TRBJ1-2; 7 nucleotides align to TRBD1. Sequencing used naive CD8+ T cells from blood, with Jurkat cell RNA spiked in. As for subset: FACS-sorted CD8+CD4-CCR7+CD45RA+ naive T cells. The clonotype originates from a human donor in good health. Some libraries in this study had Jurkat cell RNA spiked in. The CDR3 DNA follows: TGTGCCAGCAGCTTAGGGCAGGGGGCTAACTATGGCTACACCTTC. Translated, it gives CASSLGQGANYGYTF. The entire variable domain, with the rest obtained from reference TRBV7-6 and TRBJ1-2, is as follows: GAGVSQSPRYKVTKRGQDVALRCDPISGHVSLYWYRQALGQGPEFLTYFNYEAQQDKSGLPNDRFSAERPEGSISTLTIQRTEQRDSAMYRCASSLGQGANYGYTFGSGTRLTVV.